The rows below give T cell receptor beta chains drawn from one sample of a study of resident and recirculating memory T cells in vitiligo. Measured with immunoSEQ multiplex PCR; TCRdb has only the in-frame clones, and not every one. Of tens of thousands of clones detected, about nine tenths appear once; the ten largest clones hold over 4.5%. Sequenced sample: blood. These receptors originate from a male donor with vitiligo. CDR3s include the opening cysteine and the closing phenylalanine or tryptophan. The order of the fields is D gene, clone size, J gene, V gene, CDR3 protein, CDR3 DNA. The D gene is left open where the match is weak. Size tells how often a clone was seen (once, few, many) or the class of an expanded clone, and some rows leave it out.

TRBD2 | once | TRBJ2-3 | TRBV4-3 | CASSQGLAGVTDTQYF | TGCGCCAGCAGCCAAGGACTAGCGGGGGTCACAGATACGCAGTATTTT
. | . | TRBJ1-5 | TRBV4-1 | CASSQDPVQPQHF | TGCGCCAGCAGCCAAGACCCCGTTCAGCCCCAGCATTTT
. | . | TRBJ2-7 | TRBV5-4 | CASSLGDRPYEQYF | TGTGCCAGCAGCTTAGGCGACAGGCCCTACGAGCAGTACTTC
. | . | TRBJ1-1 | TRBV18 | CASSPGVTGVNTEAFF | TGTGCCAGCTCACCAGGCGTCACAGGCGTGAACACTGAAGCTTTCTTT
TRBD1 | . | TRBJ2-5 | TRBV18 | CASSLQGSGTQYF | TGTGCCAGCTCACTACAGGGGTCCGGGACCCAGTACTTC
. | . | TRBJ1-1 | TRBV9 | CASSVGGSLNTEAFF | TGTGCCAGCAGCGTAGGGGGCAGCCTGAACACTGAAGCTTTCTTT
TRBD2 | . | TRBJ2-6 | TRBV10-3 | CAISDTGTSGGAPGANVLTF | TGTGCCATCAGTGATACCGGGACTAGCGGGGGGGCCCCTGGGGCCAACGTCCTGACTTTC
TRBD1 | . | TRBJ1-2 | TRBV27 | CASSLRQGNYGYTF | TGTGCCAGCAGTTTACGACAGGGAAACTATGGCTACACCTTC
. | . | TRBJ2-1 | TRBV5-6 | CASSPSGLSYNEQFF | TGTGCCAGCAGCCCCAGCGGGCTCTCCTACAATGAGCAGTTCTTC
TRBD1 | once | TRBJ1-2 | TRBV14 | CASSQAGTGPYGYTF | TGTGCCAGCAGCCAAGCCGGGACAGGGCCCTATGGCTACACCTTC
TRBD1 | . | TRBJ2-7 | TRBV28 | CASIPAGTGGREQYF | TGTGCCAGCATCCCGGCGGGGACAGGGGGACGCGAGCAGTACTTC
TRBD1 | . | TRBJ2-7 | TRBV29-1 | CSVGETGEREQYF | TGCAGCGTTGGGGAGACAGGGGAGCGCGAGCAGTACTTC
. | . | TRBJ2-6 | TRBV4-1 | CASSQDQLQGGLSGANVLTF | TGCGCCAGCAGCCAAGACCAGTTACAGGGTGGGCTCTCTGGGGCCAACGTCCTGACTTTC
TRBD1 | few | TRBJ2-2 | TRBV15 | CATSSLQGVNTGELFF | TGTGCCACCAGCAGCTTACAGGGGGTGAACACCGGGGAGCTGTTTTTT
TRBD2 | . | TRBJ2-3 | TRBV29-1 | CSVPAGGFTDTQYF | TGCAGCGTTCCCGCGGGGGGGTTCACAGATACGCAGTATTTT
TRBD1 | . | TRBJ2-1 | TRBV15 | CATSGQGAVNEQFF | TGTGCCACCAGCGGGCAGGGGGCGGTCAATGAGCAGTTCTTC
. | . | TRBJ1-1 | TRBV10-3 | CAISSTEGTEAFF | TGTGCCATCAGTTCGACGGAGGGGACTGAAGCTTTCTTT